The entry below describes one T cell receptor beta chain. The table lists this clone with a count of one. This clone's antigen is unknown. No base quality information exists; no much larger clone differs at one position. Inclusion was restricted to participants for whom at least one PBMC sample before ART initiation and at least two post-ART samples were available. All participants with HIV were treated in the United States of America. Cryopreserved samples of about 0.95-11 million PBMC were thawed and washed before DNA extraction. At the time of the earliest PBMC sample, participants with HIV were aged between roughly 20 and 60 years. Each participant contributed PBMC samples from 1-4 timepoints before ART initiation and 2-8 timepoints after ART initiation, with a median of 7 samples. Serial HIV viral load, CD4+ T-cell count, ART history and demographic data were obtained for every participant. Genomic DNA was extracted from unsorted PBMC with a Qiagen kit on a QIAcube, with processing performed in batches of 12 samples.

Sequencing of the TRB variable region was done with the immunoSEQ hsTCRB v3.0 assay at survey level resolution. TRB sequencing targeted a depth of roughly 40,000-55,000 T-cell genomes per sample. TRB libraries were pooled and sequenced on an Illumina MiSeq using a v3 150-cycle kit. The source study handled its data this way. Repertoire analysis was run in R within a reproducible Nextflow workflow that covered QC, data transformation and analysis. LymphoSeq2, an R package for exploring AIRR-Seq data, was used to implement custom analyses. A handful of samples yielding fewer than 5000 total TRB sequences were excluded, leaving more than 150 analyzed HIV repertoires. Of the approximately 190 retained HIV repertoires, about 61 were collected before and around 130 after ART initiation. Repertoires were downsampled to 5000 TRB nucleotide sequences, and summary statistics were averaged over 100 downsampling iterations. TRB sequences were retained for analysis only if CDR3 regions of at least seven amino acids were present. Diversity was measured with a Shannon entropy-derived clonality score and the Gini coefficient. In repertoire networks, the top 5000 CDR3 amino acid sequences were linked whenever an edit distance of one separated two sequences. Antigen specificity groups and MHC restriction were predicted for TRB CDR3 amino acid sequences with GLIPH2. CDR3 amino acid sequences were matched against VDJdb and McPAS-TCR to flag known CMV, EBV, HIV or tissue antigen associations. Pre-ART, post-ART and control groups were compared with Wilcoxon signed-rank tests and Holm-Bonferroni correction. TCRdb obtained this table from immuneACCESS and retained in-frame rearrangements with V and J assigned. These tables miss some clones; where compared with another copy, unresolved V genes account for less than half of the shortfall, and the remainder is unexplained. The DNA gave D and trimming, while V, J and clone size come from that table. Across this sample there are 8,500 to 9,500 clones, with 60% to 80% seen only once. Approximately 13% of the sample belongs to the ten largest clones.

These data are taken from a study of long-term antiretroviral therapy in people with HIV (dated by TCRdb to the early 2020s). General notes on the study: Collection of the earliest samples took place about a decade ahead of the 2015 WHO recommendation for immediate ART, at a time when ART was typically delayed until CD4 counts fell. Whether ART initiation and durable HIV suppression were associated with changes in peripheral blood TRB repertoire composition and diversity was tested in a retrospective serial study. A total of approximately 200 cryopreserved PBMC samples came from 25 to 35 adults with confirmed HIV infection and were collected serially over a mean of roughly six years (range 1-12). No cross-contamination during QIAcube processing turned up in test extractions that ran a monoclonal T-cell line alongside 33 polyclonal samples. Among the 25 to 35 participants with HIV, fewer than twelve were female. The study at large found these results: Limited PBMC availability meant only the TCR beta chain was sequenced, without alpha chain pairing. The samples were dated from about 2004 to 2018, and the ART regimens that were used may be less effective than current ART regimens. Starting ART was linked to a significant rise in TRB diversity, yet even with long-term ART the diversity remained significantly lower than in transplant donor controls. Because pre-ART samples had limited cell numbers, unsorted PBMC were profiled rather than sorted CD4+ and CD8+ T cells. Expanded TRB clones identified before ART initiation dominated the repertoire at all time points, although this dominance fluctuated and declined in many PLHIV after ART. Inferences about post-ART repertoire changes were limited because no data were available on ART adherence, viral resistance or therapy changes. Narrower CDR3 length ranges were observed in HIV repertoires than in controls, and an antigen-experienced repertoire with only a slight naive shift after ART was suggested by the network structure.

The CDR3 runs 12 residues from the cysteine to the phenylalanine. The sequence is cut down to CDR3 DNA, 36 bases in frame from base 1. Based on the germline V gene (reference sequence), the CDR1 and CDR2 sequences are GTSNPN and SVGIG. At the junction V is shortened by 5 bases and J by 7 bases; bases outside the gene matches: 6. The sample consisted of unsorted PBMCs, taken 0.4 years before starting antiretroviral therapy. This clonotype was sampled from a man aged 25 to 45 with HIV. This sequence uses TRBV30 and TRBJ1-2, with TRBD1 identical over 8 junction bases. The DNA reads TGTGCCTGGGGACAGGGCGGAGCTGGCTACACCTTC. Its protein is CAWGQGGAGYTF. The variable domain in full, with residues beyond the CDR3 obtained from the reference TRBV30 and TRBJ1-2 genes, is SQTIHQWPATLVQPVGSPLSLECTVEGTSNPNLYWYRQAAGRGLQLLFYSVGIGQISSEVPQNLSASRPQDRQFILSSKKLLLSDSGFYLCAWGQGGAGYTFGSGTRLTVV.